This T cell receptor beta chain was recovered during a study of blood T cells in healthy people across ages. Extraction of total RNA produced a minimum of 5.5 micrograms from each sample. Study-wide findings and caveats: There were more naive CD4+ cells and higher diversity in long-lived donors than in aged donors.

Germline-derived CDR1 and CDR2 are SEHNR and FQNEAQ (reference sequence). V was shortened by 6 bases and J by 5 bases, with 19 bases between the two germline ends. The CDR3 is 15 residues long. Worth noting for this clonotype: Its antigen is undetermined.

Then a second PCR, running roughly 6 to 11 cycles, was carried out with a sample-barcoded 5' primer and a J-beta primer mix. TCRdb used MiXCR to reprocess the 5' RACE reads, holding one entry per CDR3 protein. The sample includes under 800,000 distinct CDR3 sequences, approximately 39% of them seen just once. The receptor's source is a woman aged 55-69 years in good health. What was sequenced was blood. This chain links TRBV7-9 with TRBJ1-2; tentative D call: TRBD1 (5 bases). CDR3 in DNA: TGTGCCAGCAGTTTTCTCGCGGGGGTTCAGTATGGCTACACCTTC. Protein: CASSFLAGVQYGYTF.